Sequencing of this T cell receptor beta chain was carried out in a study of blood T cell repertoires in COVID-19. TCRdb keeps only in-frame clones here, not all; method: immunoSEQ multiplex PCR. The sample has tens of thousands of clones; roughly 76% are singletons. The CDR3 runs to 16 residues. V dropped 4 bases and J dropped 6; count of bases not matched to a gene: 8. The V gene's germline CDR1 is LGHDT and CDR2 YNNKEL (reference sequence). This chain connects TRBV3-1 (or the pseudogene TRBV3-2) to TRBJ2-1; 11 positions agree with TRBD2. This TCR derives from a woman older than 75 with acute or convalescent COVID-19. The specimen sequenced was peripheral blood. CDR3 in DNA: TGTGCCAGCAGCCCCCGTCTAGCGGGAGGATCCAATGAGCAGTTCTTC. This codes for CASSPRLAGGSNEQFF.